One TCR beta chain is described in this entry. Purity of the CD4+ and CD8+ cells, isolated by positive magnetic bead selection, was checked by flow cytometry. Libraries were prepared by immunoSEQ multiplex PCR; TCRdb keeps only in-frame clonotypes and omits some of them. Seen here are some 7,400 clones, more than 50% observed once, and the top ten hold about 24%. This sample is drawn from a study of somatic mutations in cytotoxic T cells in rheumatoid arthritis. The CDR3 sequence is 12 residues long. V was clipped by 5 bases and J by 1 base, with 6 bases between them. Germline CDR1 and CDR2: SGHDT and YYEEEE.

This receptor was taken from a woman aged 40 to 50 in good health. This chain uses TRBV5-6 with TRBJ1-1; no definite D call. Sample: CD8+ T cells sorted from blood. The CDR3 loop is CASRAANTEAFF. The CDR3 region has the DNA TGTGCCAGCAGGGCCGCGAACACTGAAGCTTTCTTT.